What follows is one T cell receptor beta chain and its context. Its specificity is not known. Because it lacks the conserved phenylalanine or tryptophan at the end, this CDR3 is likely a read error. The DNA is omitted, as the CDR3 cannot be located on it reliably, and the CDR3 follows TCRdb's listing. Germline CDR1 and CDR2: MRHNA and SNTAGT. The CDR3 numbers 12 amino acids, ends counted. This record belongs to a study of T cells in Graves' hyperthyroidism and ophthalmopathy. Findings and limits, study-wide: Most expanded thyroid clonotypes above 0.001 also appeared in blood. A 13 V-J signature model discriminated ophthalmopathy versus stable hyperthyroidism.

Orbital computed tomography, thyroid ultrasound, serum thyroxine and TRAb, and clinical symptoms together informed the diagnoses. RNA transcripts provided the source from which TCR beta CDR3 regions were amplified. Using the HTBI primer set, a first-round RT-PCR was run on the TCR CDR3. TCRdb passed the multiplex PCR reads through MiXCR, listing each CDR3 protein once. Here the sample spans hundreds of thousands of distinct CDR3 sequences, approximately 25% being singletons. This chain links TRBV6-4 with TRBJ1-1; the table names TRBD1, a call not compared with the DNA. This TCR was recovered from a woman aged 25 to 45 with Graves' ophthalmopathy. Sequenced: blood. The CDR3 region is CATPPGGNGACL.